This T cell receptor beta chain was captured in a study of cytomegalovirus exposure and HLA in healthy donors. Looking at the study overall: Within the Caucasian-associated ancestry cluster were under 85% of the roughly 400 genotyped donors.

The CDR3 extends over 15 amino acids. Germline V lookup: CDR1 SNHLY, CDR2 FYNNEI. The V gene end was trimmed by 6 bases and the J gene end by 2 bases; junction bases not matched to a gene: 10. Broader study findings: HLA allele associations emerged for roughly 16,000 TCR beta sequences in a later analysis, at 0.05 false discovery rate.

This PCR relied on a set of 60 Vbeta primers and 13 Jbeta primers. Sequencing was performed with immunoSEQ multiplex PCR; in TCRdb, only in-frame clones are kept and a portion is missing. The sample consists of around 140,000 clones, roughly four fifths of them appearing once. This clone was seen a handful of times. Its antigen remains unknown. The receptor comes from a man between 18 and 29 years old in good health and CMV-seropositive. The rearrangement links TRBV2 to TRBJ2-7; 7 bases are a match to TRBD1. Material: PBMCs. The CDR3 DNA sequence: TGTGCCAGCAGATCGACAGGGCGTCCAACCTACGAGCAGTACTTC. Its translation: CASRSTGRPTYEQYF.